A single sample is the source of the 4 T cell receptor beta chains below, sequenced in a study of shared clonotypes between healthy human individuals (dated by TCRdb to 2020 to 2021). For the CD8 naive samples, CD45RO-negative cells were positively selected for CCR7, yielding a CD45RA+CCR7+ population from which TemRA cells were excluded. Libraries were constructed by the immunoSEQ multiplex PCR assay. Here the immuneACCESS table is served through TCRdb, limited to in-frame sequences with V and J called. Missing clones are a known gap in these copies; in checked studies unresolved V genes cover under half, and the rest lacks a known reason. The sample has more than 600,000 clones on record, about 90% of them singletons. The ten largest make up approximately 22% of the sample. Sequenced sample: naive CD8+ T cells sorted from blood. Read against the paper, the sample's cell subset or site label means: CD45RA+CCR7+. The receptors come from a young man in good health.

J is TRBJ2-1 and V is TRBV7-6; 15 bases match TRBD2. Trimming cost V 4 bases and J 9 bases; bases outside gene matches: 4. There are 15 residues in the CDR3. Germline CDR1 is SGHVS and CDR2 is FNYEAQ. For the CDR3, the DNA is TGTGCCAGCAGCTCGGGACTAGCGGGAGGAGGTGAGCAGTTCTTC. Translated, it gives CASSSGLAGGGEQFF.

In DNA form, the CDR3 reads TGTGCCACCAGCAGCCCCAGCGGGAGAACAGATACGCAGTATTTT. Translated, it gives CATSSPSGRTDTQYF. This rearrangement joins TRBV15 to TRBJ2-3; TRBD2 matches 8 bases. V lost 3 bases and J lost 3; bases outside the gene matches: 5. The CDR3 loop spans 15 amino acids. Germline V lookup: CDR1 LNHNV, CDR2 YYDKDF (reference sequence).

Details on this clone: Different DNA sequences within this sample yield the same CDR3. The chain carries TRBV7-9 and TRBJ2-1; 13 bases line up with TRBD2. Per the germline V gene, CDR1 is SEHNR and CDR2 is FQNEAQ (reference sequence). The ends lost 3 bases at V and 4 bases at J; junction bases unmatched: 0. The CDR3 spans 15 residues. CDR3 sequence reads: CASSLGLAGYNEQFF. The DNA of the CDR3 is TGTGCCAGCAGCTTGGGACTAGCGGGGTACAATGAGCAGTTCTTC.

A single count supports this clone. The chain carries TRBV5-4 and TRBJ2-7; 7 nucleotides align to TRBD1. There are 15 residues in the CDR3. Trimming took 4 bases from V and 6 from J; bases not matched to a gene: 13. Germline lookup yields CDR1 SGHNT and CDR2 YYREEE (reference sequence). As DNA, the CDR3 is TGTGCCAGCAGCACCAGACAGGGCTCGTTGGGCGAGCAGTACTTC. Protein: CASSTRQGSLGEQYF. Based on the CDR3 plus reference TRBV5-4 and TRBJ2-7, the full variable domain is ETGVTQSPTHLIKTRGQQVTLRCSSQSGHNTVSWYQQALGQGPQFIFQYYREEENGRGNFPPRFSGLQFPNYSSELNVNALELDDSALYLCASSTRQGSLGEQYFGPGTRLTVT.